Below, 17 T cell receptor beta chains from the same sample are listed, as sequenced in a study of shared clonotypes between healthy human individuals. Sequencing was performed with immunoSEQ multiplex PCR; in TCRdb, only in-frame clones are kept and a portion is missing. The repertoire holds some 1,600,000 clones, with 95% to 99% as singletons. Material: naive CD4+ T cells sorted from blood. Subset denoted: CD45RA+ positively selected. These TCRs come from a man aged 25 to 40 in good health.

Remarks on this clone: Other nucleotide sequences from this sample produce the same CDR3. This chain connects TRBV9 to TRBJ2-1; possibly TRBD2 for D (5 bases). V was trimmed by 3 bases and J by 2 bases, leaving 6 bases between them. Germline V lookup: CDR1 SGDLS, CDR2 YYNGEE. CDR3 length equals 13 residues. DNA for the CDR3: TGTGCCAGCAGCGCCGGGACCTACAATGAGCAGTTCTTC. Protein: CASSAGTYNEQFF.

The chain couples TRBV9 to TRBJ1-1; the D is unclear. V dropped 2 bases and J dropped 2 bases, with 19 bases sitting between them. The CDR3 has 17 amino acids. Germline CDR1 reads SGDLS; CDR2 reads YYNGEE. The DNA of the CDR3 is TGTGCCAGCAGCGTCTCGACACTTAACCGATCAAACACTGAAGCTTTCTTT. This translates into CASSVSTLNRSNTEAFF.

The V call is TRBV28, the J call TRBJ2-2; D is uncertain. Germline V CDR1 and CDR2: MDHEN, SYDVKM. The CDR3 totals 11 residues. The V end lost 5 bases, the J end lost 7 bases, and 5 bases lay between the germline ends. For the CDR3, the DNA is TGTGCCAGCAGTAGAGGCGGGGAGCTGTTTTTT. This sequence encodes CASSRGGELFF.

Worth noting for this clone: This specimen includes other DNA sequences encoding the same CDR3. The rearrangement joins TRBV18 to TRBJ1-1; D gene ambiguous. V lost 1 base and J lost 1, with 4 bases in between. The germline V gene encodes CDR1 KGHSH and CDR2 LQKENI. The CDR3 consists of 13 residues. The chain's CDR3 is CASSPRQNTEAFF. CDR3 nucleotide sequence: TGTGCCAGCTCACCACGGCAGAACACTGAAGCTTTCTTT.

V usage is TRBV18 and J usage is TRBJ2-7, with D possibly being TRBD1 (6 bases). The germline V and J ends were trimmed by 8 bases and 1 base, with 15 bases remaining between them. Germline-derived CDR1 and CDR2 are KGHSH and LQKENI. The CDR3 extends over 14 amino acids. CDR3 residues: CASARTEISYEQYF. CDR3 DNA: TGTGCCAGCGCCCGGACAGAAATTTCCTACGAGCAGTACTTC.

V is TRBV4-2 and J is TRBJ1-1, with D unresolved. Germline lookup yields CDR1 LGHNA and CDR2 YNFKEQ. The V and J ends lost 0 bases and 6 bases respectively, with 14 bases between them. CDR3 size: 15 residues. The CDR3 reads CASSQDRAFGPEAFF. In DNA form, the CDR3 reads TGTGCCAGCAGCCAAGATCGGGCCTTCGGGCCTGAAGCTTTCTTT.

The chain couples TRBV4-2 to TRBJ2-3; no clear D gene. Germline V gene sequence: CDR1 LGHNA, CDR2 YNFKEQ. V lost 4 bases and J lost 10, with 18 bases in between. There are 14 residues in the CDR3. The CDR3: CASSLGQSLEPQYF. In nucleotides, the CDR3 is TGTGCCAGCAGCCTGGGCCAATCCCTTGAGCCGCAGTATTTT.

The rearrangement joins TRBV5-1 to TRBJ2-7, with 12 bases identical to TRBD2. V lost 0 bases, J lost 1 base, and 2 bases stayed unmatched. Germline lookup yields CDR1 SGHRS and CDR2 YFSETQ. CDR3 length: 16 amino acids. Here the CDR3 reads CASSLETSGGSYEQYF. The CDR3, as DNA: TGCGCCAGCAGCTTGGAGACTAGCGGGGGATCCTACGAGCAGTACTTC.

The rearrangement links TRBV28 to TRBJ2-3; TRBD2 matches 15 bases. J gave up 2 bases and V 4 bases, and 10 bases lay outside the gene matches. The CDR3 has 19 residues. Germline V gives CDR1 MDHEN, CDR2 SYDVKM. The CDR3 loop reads CASSSDDWTSGRDTDTQYF. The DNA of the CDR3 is TGTGCCAGCAGTTCGGATGATTGGACTAGCGGGAGGGACACAGATACGCAGTATTTT. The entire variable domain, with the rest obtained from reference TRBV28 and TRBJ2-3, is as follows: DVKVTQSSRYLVKRTGEKVFLECVQDMDHENMFWYRQDPGLGLRLIYFSYDVKMKEKGDIPEGYSVSREKKERFSLILESASTNQTSMYLCASSSDDWTSGRDTDTQYFGPGTRLTVL.

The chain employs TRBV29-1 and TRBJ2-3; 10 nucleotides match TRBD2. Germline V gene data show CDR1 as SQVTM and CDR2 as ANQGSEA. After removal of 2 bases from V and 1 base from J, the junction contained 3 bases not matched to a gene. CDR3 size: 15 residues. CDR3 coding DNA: TGCAGCGTTGAAACCCTAGCGGGAGGCACAGATACGCAGTATTTT. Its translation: CSVETLAGGTDTQYF.

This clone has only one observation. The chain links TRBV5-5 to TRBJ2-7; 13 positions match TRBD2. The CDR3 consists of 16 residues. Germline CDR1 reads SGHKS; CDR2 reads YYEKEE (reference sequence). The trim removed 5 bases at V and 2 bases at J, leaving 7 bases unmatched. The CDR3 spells CASSPSTSGGTYEQYF. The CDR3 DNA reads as TGTGCCAGCAGTCCATCGACTAGCGGGGGGACCTACGAGCAGTACTTC.

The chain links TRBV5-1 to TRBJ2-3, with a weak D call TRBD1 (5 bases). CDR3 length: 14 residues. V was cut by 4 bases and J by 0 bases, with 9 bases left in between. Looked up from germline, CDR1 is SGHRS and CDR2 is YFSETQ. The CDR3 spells CASSTTDSTDTQYF. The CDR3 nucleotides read TGCGCCAGCAGCACGACAGATAGCACAGATACGCAGTATTTT.

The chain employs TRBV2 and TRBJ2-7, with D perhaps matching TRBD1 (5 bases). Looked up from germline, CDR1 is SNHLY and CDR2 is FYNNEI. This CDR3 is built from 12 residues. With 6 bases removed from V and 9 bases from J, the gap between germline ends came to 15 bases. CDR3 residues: CASRQVGRSQYF. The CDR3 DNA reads TGTGCCAGCAGACAGGTGGGCCGGTCGCAGTACTTC.

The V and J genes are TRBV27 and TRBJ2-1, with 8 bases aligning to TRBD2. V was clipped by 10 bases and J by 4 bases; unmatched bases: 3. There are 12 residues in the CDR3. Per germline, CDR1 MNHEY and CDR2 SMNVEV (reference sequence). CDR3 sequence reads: CAIGTSYNEQFF. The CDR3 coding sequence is TGTGCCATCGGGACTAGTTACAATGAGCAGTTCTTC.

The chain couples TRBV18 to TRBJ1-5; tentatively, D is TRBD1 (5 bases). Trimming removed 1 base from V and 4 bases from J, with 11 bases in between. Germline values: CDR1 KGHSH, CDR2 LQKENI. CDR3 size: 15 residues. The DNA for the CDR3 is TGTGCCAGCTCACCACGGGACCAGGTAAATCAGCCCCAGCATTTT. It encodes CASSPRDQVNQPQHF.

The CDR3 sequence: CASSLDGVGNEQFF. CDR3 DNA sequence: TGTGCCAGCAGCTTAGATGGCGTGGGCAATGAGCAGTTCTTC. The gene calls are TRBV11-2 and TRBJ2-1; D gene uncertain. The CDR3 consists of 14 residues. Germline CDR1 reads SGHAT; CDR2 reads FQNNGV. The V end lost 0 bases, the J end lost 6 bases, and 9 bases lay between the germline ends.

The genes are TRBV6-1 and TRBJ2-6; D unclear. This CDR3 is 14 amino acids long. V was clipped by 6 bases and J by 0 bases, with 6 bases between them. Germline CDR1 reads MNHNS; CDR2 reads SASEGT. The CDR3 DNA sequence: TGTGCCAGCAGCCTCCTCTCTGGGGCCAACGTCCTGACTTTC. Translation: CASSLLSGANVLTF.